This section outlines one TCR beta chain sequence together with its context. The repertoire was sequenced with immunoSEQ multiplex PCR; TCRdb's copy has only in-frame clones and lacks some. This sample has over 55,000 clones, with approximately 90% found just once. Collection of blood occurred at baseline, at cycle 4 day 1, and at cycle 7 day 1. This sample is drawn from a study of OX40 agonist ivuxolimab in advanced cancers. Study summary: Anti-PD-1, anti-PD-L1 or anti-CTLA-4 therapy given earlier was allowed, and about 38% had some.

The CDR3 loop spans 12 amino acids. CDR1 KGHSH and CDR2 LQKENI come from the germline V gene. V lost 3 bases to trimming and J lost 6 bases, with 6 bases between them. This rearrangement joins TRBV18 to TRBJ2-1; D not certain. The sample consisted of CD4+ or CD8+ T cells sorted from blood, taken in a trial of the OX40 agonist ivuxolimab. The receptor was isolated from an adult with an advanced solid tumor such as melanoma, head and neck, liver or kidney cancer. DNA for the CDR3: TGTGCCAGCTCACCGGAACGCAATGAGCAGTTCTTC. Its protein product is CASSPERNEQFF.